This TCR beta chain was identified in a study of response to subunit inactivated influenza vaccine. Study results and caveats: The authors offered the suggestion that each seasonal influenza vaccination recruits few new T cells.

On this clonotype: The antigen remains undetermined.

TCRdb reanalysed the RT-PCR reads using MiXCR and keeps one entry per CDR3 protein. Among hundreds of thousands of distinct CDR3 sequences listed, roughly 13% were seen once. There are 14 residues in the CDR3. Trimming removed 0 bases at V and 2 bases at J, with 10 bases between. From germline, CDR1 is SQVTM and CDR2 ANQGSEA. This sequence originates from a man between 45 and 60 years old who received an inactivated influenza vaccine. Sequenced material: PBMCs from blood, taken less than 15 days before vaccination. The rearrangement links TRBV29-1 to TRBJ2-5; D remains unclear. The CDR3 loop reads CSVEDSGRQETQYF. CDR3 sequence (DNA): TGCAGCGTTGAAGATTCAGGCAGACAAGAGACCCAGTACTTC.